This T cell receptor (beta chain) was sequenced for a study of T cell repertoires in aging, cancer and after chemotherapy. Germline assignment: CDR1 MNHNS and CDR2 SASEGT. The CDR3 covers 15 residues. The V and J ends lost 1 base and 5 bases, in that order; junction bases with no gene match: 4. Multiplex touch-down PCR with TRB-A/B primers amplified rearranged V-D-J TRB sequences. Via MiXCR, TCRdb re-called the multiplex PCR reads, giving one row per CDR3 protein. The repertoire holds over 6,500 distinct CDR3 sequences, with about 56% as singletons. TCR beta rearrangements were amplified from peripheral blood genomic DNA.

This chain links TRBV6-1 with TRBJ2-7, with 11 nucleotides matching TRBD2. The source of this sequence is a human donor with a solid tumor. The specimen sequenced was blood. CDR3 sequence reads: CASSEGASGGHEQYF. The CDR3 nucleotides are TGTGCCAGCAGTGAAGGCGCTAGCGGGGGGCACGAGCAGTACTTC.